The 5 T cell receptor beta chains in this list originate from one sample, sequenced in a study of blood T cell dynamics during melanoma immunotherapy. Data came from immunoSEQ multiplex PCR; TCRdb stores just in-frame clones and leaves some out. The table shows some 12,000 clones, with 88% occurring only once. Time point of the sample: week 3, after first cycle of checkpoint inhibitor. The material sequenced was blood, taken from a patient treated with checkpoint blockade. The receptor source for this set is a human donor with melanoma.

The rearrangement joins TRBV6-1 to TRBJ1-6; D is undetermined. This CDR3 spans 15 amino acids. The V and J ends lost 7 bases and 5 bases respectively, with 15 bases between them. Germline-derived CDR1 and CDR2 are MNHNS and SASEGT. The CDR3 DNA follows: TGTGCCAGCATCCAGGCCCTACGGGATAATTCACCCCTCCACTTT. Its protein product is CASIQALRDNSPLHF.

This clone appeared a single time. The chain is built from TRBV5-1 and TRBJ2-7; 13 bases match TRBD2. J gave up 0 bases and V 2 bases, and 5 bases lay outside the gene matches. This CDR3 region has 17 residues. Germline V gene sequence: CDR1 SGHRS, CDR2 YFSETQ. The CDR3 here is CASSFSGTSGASYEQYF. Here the CDR3 DNA reads TGCGCCAGCAGCTTCTCCGGGACTAGCGGGGCCTCCTACGAGCAGTACTTC.

This chain connects TRBV7-2 to TRBJ1-1; 9 nucleotides line up with TRBD1. The CDR3 contains 15 residues. Trimming took 6 bases from V and 4 from J; bases not matched to a gene: 9. CDR1 and CDR2 from the germline V gene are SGHTA and FQGNSA. DNA for the CDR3: TGTGCCAGCAGGCCTTCTACAGGGGGCATCACTGAAGCTTTCTTT. Residues: CASRPSTGGITEAFF.

The chain employs TRBV9 and TRBJ2-1; D uncertain. This CDR3 comprises 12 residues. Germline assignment: CDR1 SGDLS and CDR2 YYNGEE. Deletions cut 0 bases from V and 5 bases from J, with 3 bases between. The CDR3 protein is CASSVDNNEQFF. The CDR3 DNA is TGTGCCAGCAGCGTAGATAACAATGAGCAGTTCTTC.

The chain has TRBV18 and TRBJ1-2, with a weak D call TRBD1 (6 bases). CDR3 length: 16 amino acids. The germline V and J ends were trimmed by 3 bases and 0 bases, with 14 bases remaining between them. The germline gives CDR1 KGHSH, CDR2 LQKENI. The CDR3 sequence: CASSPASGGTNYGYTF. The CDR3 coding sequence is TGTGCCAGCTCACCGGCTAGCGGGGGCACTAACTATGGCTACACCTTC.